This TCR beta chain appears in the sequencing data of a study of shared clonotypes between healthy human individuals. Deletions cut 5 bases from V and 5 bases from J, with 18 bases between. This CDR3 contains 16 residues. Per germline, CDR1 SEHNR and CDR2 FQNEAQ (reference sequence). It was CD45RO-negative cells, positively selected for CCR7, that made up naive CD8 cells, with terminally differentiated effector memory CD45RA+ cells excluded. At deep level, the assay was performed. TCRdb's copy holds only in-frame clones and misses some; the assay was immunoSEQ multiplex PCR. The repertoire holds some 800,000 clones, with approximately 92% as singletons.

The chain employs TRBV7-9 and TRBJ2-2; D is possibly TRBD2 (6 bases). This clonotype was obtained from a man aged 30-40 years in good health. Sequenced input: naive CD8+ T cells sorted from blood. As DNA, the CDR3 is TGTGCCAGCAGCCATCCACCGGGACTGGGGACCGGGGAGCTGTTTTTT. Translation gives CASSHPPGLGTGELFF.